These 21 T cell receptor beta chains were sequenced from one sample in a study of naive and memory T cell subsets. Ligated cDNA underwent four rounds of PCR with nested alpha and beta constant region primers and SP2. TCRdb re-derived calls from the UMI-ligation and nested PCR reads in MiXCR, one entry per CDR3 protein. Of 40,000 or so distinct CDR3 sequences detected, more than 9.5% appear once; the ten largest clones hold almost 4%. The treatment is: skin biopsy from PPD injection site in Mantoux-positive individual. An oligonucleotide containing a UMI was ligated to the 3' end of TCR cDNA. The source was skin, collected from a tuberculin skin test site. Source of these receptors: an adult in good health.

Ten or more counts support this clonotype. One end of the junction varies from germline; a read error may be responsible. The chain carries TRBV7-7 and TRBJ2-1, with TRBD2 matching 7 bases. This CDR3 comprises 13 residues. Germline values: CDR1 SSHAT, CDR2 FNYEAQ (reference sequence). CDR3 sequence: CASSPWGGNEQFF. The CDR3 DNA reads as TGTGCTAGCAGCCCCTGGGGGGGAAACGAGCAGTTCTTC.

The chain links TRBV20-1 to TRBJ2-1; D is unclear. The length of the CDR3 is 12 residues. Germline V gives CDR1 DFQATT, CDR2 SNEGSKA (reference sequence). The ends were cut back, 7 bases at V and 8 bases at J, with 15 bases in the middle. CDR3 protein: CSVVPRSDEQFF. For the CDR3, the DNA is TGCAGTGTCGTACCAAGAAGCGATGAGCAGTTCTTC.

There are many counts of this clonotype. The chain is built from TRBV20-1 and TRBJ1-5; 10 nucleotides agree with TRBD1. The V gene end was trimmed by 2 bases and the J gene end by 5 bases; junction bases not matched to a gene: 6. Germline CDR1 reads DFQATT; CDR2 reads SNEGSKA (reference sequence). CDR3 size: 15 residues. CDR3 DNA: TGCAGTGCTAGACCCGCTGGACAGGGGGATCAGCCCCAGCATTTT. Residues: CSARPAGQGDQPQHF.

In its sample, this clonotype is medium-sized (0.01 to 0.1%). The chain carries TRBV29-1 and TRBJ2-1, with a possible D match to TRBD1 (5 bases). Germline CDR1 reads SQVTM; CDR2 reads ANQGSEA. The CDR3 spans 12 residues. V was shortened by 7 bases and J by 5 bases, with 12 bases between the two germline ends. The chain's CDR3 is CSGGAPNNEQFF. CDR3 DNA sequence: TGCAGCGGGGGCGCCCCTAACAATGAGCAGTTCTTC.

By share, this clonotype counts as medium-sized. This rearrangement joins TRBV20-1 to TRBJ1-6; tentatively, D is TRBD1 (6 bases). The CDR3 runs 14 residues. Trimming shortened V by 5 bases and J by 6 bases, and 14 bases separated the two germline ends. Germline-derived CDR1 and CDR2 are DFQATT and SNEGSKA (reference sequence). In DNA, the CDR3 is TGCAGTGCTGGGCGGACAGCTGGTAATTCACCCCTCCACTTT. It specifies CSAGRTAGNSPLHF.

This clonotype was counted between two and nine times. The V and J genes are TRBV24-1 and TRBJ1-5; D ambiguous. Looked up from germline, CDR1 is KGHDR and CDR2 is SFDVKD. The V and J ends lost 2 bases and 0 bases respectively, with 1 base between them. There are 13 residues in the CDR3. The CDR3 loop is CATSDYSNQPQHF. The CDR3, as DNA: TGTGCCACCAGTGATTATAGCAATCAGCCCCAGCATTTT.

This clonotype turned up a few times. V usage is TRBV12-3 or TRBV12-4 and J usage is TRBJ1-4; weak D call: TRBD1 (6 bases). V gave up 6 bases and J gave up 5 bases, with 16 bases separating them. The CDR3 consists of 15 residues. CDR3 in DNA: TGTGCCAGCAGCAAGACCGGGACAAGAAATGAAAAACTGTTTTTT. This sequence encodes CASSKTGTRNEKLFF.

This clonotype was seen many times. The gene calls are TRBV10-3 and TRBJ1-2; 7 positions agree with TRBD1. J gave up 6 bases and V 3 bases, and 10 bases lay outside the gene matches. The CDR3 has 15 residues. Germline CDR1 ENHRY, CDR2 SYGVKD. In nucleotides, the CDR3 is TGTGCCATCAGTGATATGGGGGGCGACAGGGATGGCTACACCTTC. It is translated as CAISDMGGDRDGYTF.

In its sample, this clonotype was seen a few times. The chain has TRBV18 and TRBJ1-5; D remains ambiguous. This CDR3 is 13 amino acids long. Germline assignment: CDR1 KGHSH and CDR2 LQKENI. Trimming shortened V by 6 bases and J by 7 bases, and 13 bases separated the two germline ends. Here the CDR3 DNA reads TGTGCCAGCTCTCGCAGGTCTGGGCAGCCCCAGCATTTT. This gives the protein CASSRRSGQPQHF.

This clonotype came up many times. The chain recombines TRBV10-2 with TRBJ2-3, with D hard to call. CDR3 length: 15 amino acids. The germline V gene encodes CDR1 WSHSY and CDR2 SAAADI. Trimming took off 4 bases at V and 1 base at J, with 12 bases between the two ends. In DNA form, the CDR3 reads TGCGCCAGCAGTGCTGTGGCCTCGGGCACAGATACGCAGTATTTT. Translation gives CASSAVASGTDTQYF.

Ten or more counts support this clonotype. The CDR3 loop is CASSPTWERNQPQHF. The CDR3 bases are TGTGCCAGCAGTCCCACCTGGGAACGCAATCAGCCCCAGCATTTT. The chain employs TRBV27 and TRBJ1-5; no clear D gene. With 5 bases removed from V and 2 bases from J, the gap between germline ends came to 13 bases. There are 15 residues in the CDR3. CDR1 and CDR2 (germline): MNHEY, SMNVEV (reference sequence).

The table lists this clonotype with many counts. The chain recombines TRBV28 with TRBJ2-2, with D perhaps TRBD2 (5 bases). CDR3 length: 14 residues. The germline V and J ends were trimmed by 8 bases and 2 bases, with 12 bases remaining between them. Germline V gives CDR1 MDHEN, CDR2 SYDVKM. CDR3 coding DNA: TGTGCCAGCCGGAGGTCCCCTAACACCGGGGAGCTGTTTTTT. It encodes CASRRSPNTGELFF. The full variable domain, with the rest looked up from reference TRBV28 and TRBJ2-2, is DVKVTQSSRYLVKRTGEKVFLECVQDMDHENMFWYRQDPGLGLRLIYFSYDVKMKEKGDIPEGYSVSREKKERFSLILESASTNQTSMYLCASRRSPNTGELFFGEGSRLTVL.

V and J are TRBV7-2 and TRBJ2-7; D possibly corresponds to TRBD1 (6 bases). The CDR3 is 15 amino acids. The V end was cut by 4 bases, the J end by 4 bases, with 17 bases between. The germline gives CDR1 SGHTA, CDR2 FQGNSA. The CDR3 DNA sequence: TGTGCCAGCAGCTCCAGGGGCACCCTAAGTTACGAGCAGTACTTC. Translating gives CASSSRGTLSYEQYF.

This clonotype occurred many times. The gene calls are TRBV28 and TRBJ1-1; D uncertain. Germline V gives CDR1 MDHEN, CDR2 SYDVKM. V gave up 3 bases and J gave up 6 bases, with 5 bases separating them. The CDR3 is 11 residues long. The CDR3 loop is CASSFLSEAFF. The CDR3 nucleotides are TGTGCCAGCAGTTTTCTTTCTGAAGCTTTCTTT.

Details on this clonotype: This clone may be a read error of a much larger clone one base away. The CDR3 here is CASSPRQVMRTGELFF. In nucleotides, the CDR3 is TGTGCCAGCAGTCCCCGCCAGGTTATGCGGACCGGGGAGCTGTTTTTT. The chain recombines TRBV12-3 or TRBV12-4 with TRBJ2-2; D is undetermined. The CDR3 contains 16 residues. V gave up 5 bases and J gave up 5 bases, with 18 bases separating them.

This clonotype turned up a few times. With a much larger clone just one base away, this may be a read error. V usage is TRBV18 and J usage is TRBJ1-1; D may be TRBD1 (5 bases). The CDR3 runs to 15 residues. Germline CDR1 is KGHSH and CDR2 is LQKENI. Between the trimmed V and J ends, which lost 6 bases and 2 bases, there was a span of 16 bases. The CDR3 nucleotides read TGTGCCAGCTCGCCATTGGCAGGGAGAAACACTGAAGCTTTCTTT. Protein: CASSPLAGRNTEAFF.

The table lists this clonotype with many counts. V gene TRBV29-1 combines with J gene TRBJ2-3; D is uncertain. V was trimmed by 4 bases and J by 4 bases, leaving 9 bases between them. The CDR3 runs 12 residues. The V gene's germline CDR1 is SQVTM and CDR2 ANQGSEA. DNA of the CDR3: TGCAGCGTTGTCGCTAACGCAGATACGCAGTATTTT. Protein product: CSVVANADTQYF.

This chain uses TRBV29-1 with TRBJ1-1; unclear D gene. CDR3 size: 16 residues. Germline V gene sequence: CDR1 SQVTM, CDR2 ANQGSEA. The V gene lost 4 bases and the J gene lost 1 base, with 19 bases spanning the gap. The CDR3 coding sequence is TGCAGCGTTGGGGCGGGGTTCAAGGTCGGGAACACTGAAGCTTTCTTT. Translated: CSVGAGFKVGNTEAFF.

This chain uses TRBV25-1 with TRBJ1-5; D call uncertain. Germline V CDR1 and CDR2: MGHDK, SYGVNS. V was clipped by 2 bases and J by 0 bases, with 5 bases between them. The CDR3 sequence is 14 residues long. In nucleotides, the CDR3 is TGTGCCAGCAGTGAACAGTATAGCAATCAGCCCCAGCATTTT. Its protein is CASSEQYSNQPQHF.

The chain couples TRBV19 to TRBJ1-1; possibly TRBD1 for D (5 bases). Germline CDR1 and CDR2: LNHDA and SQIVND (reference sequence). This CDR3 region has 16 residues. V was shortened by 3 bases and J by 3 bases, with 17 bases between the two germline ends. The CDR3 sequence: CASSIKGDAGYTEAFF. In DNA form, the CDR3 reads TGTGCCAGTAGTATTAAAGGGGATGCCGGATACACTGAAGCTTTCTTT.

The V and J genes are TRBV11-2 and TRBJ1-2; no firm D call. V was clipped by 5 bases and J by 1 base, with 11 bases between them. The CDR3 spans 14 residues. Germline CDR1 is SGHAT and CDR2 is FQNNGV. As DNA, the CDR3 is TGTGCCAGCAGCCCTAGGACCTATAACTATGGCTACACCTTC. This sequence encodes CASSPRTYNYGYTF.